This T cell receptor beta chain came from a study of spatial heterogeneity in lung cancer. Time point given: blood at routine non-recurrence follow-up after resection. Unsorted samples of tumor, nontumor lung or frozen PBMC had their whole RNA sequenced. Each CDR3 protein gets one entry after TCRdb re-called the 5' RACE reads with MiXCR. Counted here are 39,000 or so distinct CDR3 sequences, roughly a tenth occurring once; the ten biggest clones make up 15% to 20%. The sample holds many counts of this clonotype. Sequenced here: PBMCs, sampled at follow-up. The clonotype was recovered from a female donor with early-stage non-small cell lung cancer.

CDR3 in amino acids: CASSPPTQLSGANVLTF. For the CDR3, the DNA is TGTGCCAGCTCACCACCGACTCAGCTCTCTGGGGCCAACGTCCTGACTTTC. The V and J genes are TRBV18 and TRBJ2-6; D remains ambiguous. Germline V CDR1 and CDR2: KGHSH, LQKENI. This CDR3 spans 17 amino acids. V was pared by 0 bases and J by 0 bases, with 9 bases between.